The T cell receptor (beta chain) under discussion was sequenced for a study of early T cells in non-severe SARS-CoV-2 infection. The ends lost 5 bases at V and 3 bases at J; junction bases unmatched: 8. The CDR3 totals 14 residues. Germline values: CDR1 SGHRS, CDR2 YFSETQ. TCRdb independently ran MiXCR on the 5' RACE reads; one entry per CDR3 protein. The data hold some 70,000 distinct CDR3 sequences, with roughly 9.5% observed a single time. The chain employs TRBV5-1 and TRBJ2-7, with 7 bases that match TRBD1. The receptor comes from an adult who was a healthcare worker with PCR-confirmed SARS-CoV-2 infection or an uninfected control (not recorded which). The sequencing input was whole blood. Written as DNA, the CDR3 is TGCGCCAGCAGGGGGACAGAGAAAGTCTACGAGCAGTACTTC. Its protein is CASRGTEKVYEQYF.